This TCR beta chain was retrieved from a study of blood T cell repertoires in COVID-19. Study at large: Spain, Italy and the United States supplied samples that represented acute and convalescent COVID-19. T cells, B-cell-depleted T cells, or PBMCs supplied cDNA or gDNA.

Study processing details: Estimated nucleated cell counts came from reference gene primer amplification. Sequencing was performed with immunoSEQ multiplex PCR; in TCRdb, only in-frame clones are kept and a portion is missing. V, J and clone size derive from that table, while D and trimming were established from the DNA sequence. This table has about 200,000 clones, just over 90% appearing once. On this clone itself: This specimen includes other DNA sequences encoding the same CDR3.

Trimming removed 2 bases from V and 3 bases from J, with 7 bases in between. Germline assignment: CDR1 MNHEY and CDR2 SMNVEV (reference sequence). This CDR3 is built from 13 residues. The TCR was taken from a man aged 25 to 40 with acute or convalescent COVID-19. The chain has TRBV27 and TRBJ1-1; D is unresolved. The specimen was peripheral blood. DNA of the CDR3: TGTGCCAGCAGTTTACGAGAGGACACTGAAGCTTTCTTT. Its translation: CASSLREDTEAFF.